A single sample gave rise to the 18 T cell receptor beta chains below, sequenced in a study of T cell changes during pregnancy in multiple sclerosis. The method was immunoSEQ multiplex PCR; TCRdb's version includes in-frame clones alone and lacks a portion of them. The sample holds 40,000 or so clones, around nine tenths seen once. The sequenced sample was CD8+ T cells from peripheral blood mononuclear cells, obtained in the first trimester of pregnancy. Receptors were obtained from a female donor with multiple sclerosis, enrolled in a pregnancy study.

The rearrangement joins TRBV29-1 to TRBJ1-1, with a possible D match to TRBD1 (6 bases). Germline lookup yields CDR1 SQVTM and CDR2 ANQGSEA. There are 13 residues in the CDR3. V was shortened by 8 bases and J by 4 bases, with 17 bases between the two germline ends. The CDR3 DNA is TGCAGCTTAAAACGGGACACGGCCACTGAAGCTTTCTTT. It specifies CSLKRDTATEAFF.

CDR3 nucleotides: TGTGCCAGCAGCCTGGGGGAGGGCAATGAGCAGTTCTTC. Translating it yields CASSLGEGNEQFF. The gene calls are TRBV5-4 and TRBJ2-1, with 7 bases identical to TRBD2. The CDR3 length is 13 residues. Germline CDR1 SGHNT, CDR2 YYREEE (reference sequence). V was clipped by 4 bases and J by 6 bases; unmatched bases: 4. The variable domain in full, with the rest retrieved from reference TRBV5-4 and TRBJ2-1, is ETGVTQSPTHLIKTRGQQVTLRCSSQSGHNTVSWYQQALGQGPQFIFQYYREEENGRGNFPPRFSGLQFPNYSSELNVNALELDDSALYLCASSLGEGNEQFFGPGTRLTVL.

V gene TRBV30 combines with J gene TRBJ1-5, with D unclear. This CDR3 has 13 residues. The V end lost 0 bases, the J end lost 5 bases, and 8 bases lay between the germline ends. The V gene's germline CDR1 is GTSNPN and CDR2 SVGIG (reference sequence). The CDR3 is CAWSVQRDQPQHF. In DNA form, the CDR3 reads TGTGCCTGGAGTGTACAGAGGGATCAGCCCCAGCATTTT.

In DNA form, the CDR3 reads TGTGCCACCAGCAGAGAAGCTAGCGACCTCACCGGGGAGCTGTTTTTT. Protein sequence: CATSREASDLTGELFF. V is TRBV15 and J is TRBJ2-2; a possible D gene is TRBD2 (6 bases). Trimming cost V 0 bases and J 4 bases, with 12 bases left between them. CDR1 and CDR2 from the germline V gene are LNHNV and YYDKDF (reference sequence). CDR3 length: 16 residues.

The gene calls are TRBV2 and TRBJ1-2, with D maybe TRBD1 (6 bases). Per germline, CDR1 SNHLY and CDR2 FYNNEI. This CDR3 comprises 12 residues. With 5 bases removed from V and 8 bases from J, the gap between germline ends came to 12 bases. The CDR3, as DNA: TGTGCCAGCAGTTGGACAGAGAAGGGCTACACCTTC. Translation gives CASSWTEKGYTF.

The V call is TRBV21-1, the J call TRBJ1-2. TRBV21-1 is an annotated pseudogene. This CDR3 spans 18 amino acids. This CDR3 reads CASSKVPPDWKTNYGYTF. The CDR3 region has the DNA TGTGCCAGCAGCAAAGTTCCGCCAGACTGGAAAACTAACTATGGCTACACCTTC.

The genes are TRBV5-6 and TRBJ2-2, with a possible D match to TRBD2 (5 bases). Germline V gene sequence: CDR1 SGHDT, CDR2 YYEEEE. The CDR3 sequence is 14 residues long. V was cut by 5 bases and J by 7 bases, with 15 bases left in between. CDR3 loop: CASSYGVGDGELFF. CDR3 coding DNA: TGTGCCAGCAGTTACGGGGTTGGGGACGGGGAGCTGTTTTTT.

This chain links TRBV5-1 with TRBJ2-3; TRBD1 matches 10 bases. There are 14 residues in the CDR3. Germline V CDR1 and CDR2: SGHRS, YFSETQ. The trim removed 3 bases at V and 4 bases at J, leaving 2 bases unmatched. The DNA for the CDR3 is TGCGCCAGCAGCTCGGGACAGGGGTCAGATACGCAGTATTTT. Translating gives CASSSGQGSDTQYF. The whole variable domain, filled in from reference TRBV5-1 and TRBJ2-3, reads KAGVTQTPRYLIKTRGQQVTLSCSPISGHRSVSWYQQTPGQGLQFLFEYFSETQRNKGNFPGRFSGRQFSNSRSEMNVSTLELGDSALYLCASSSGQGSDTQYFGPGTRLTVL.

This sequence joins TRBV18 and TRBJ2-7, with TRBD1 as a possible D gene (5 bases). Germline CDR1 reads KGHSH; CDR2 reads LQKENI. The length of the CDR3 is 16 residues. The V end was cut by 1 base, the J end by 6 bases, with 19 bases between. The CDR3 sequence: CASSPRIEGARGEQYF. As DNA, the CDR3 is TGTGCCAGCTCACCACGAATTGAAGGGGCGCGCGGCGAGCAGTACTTC.

This clone was counted once. The chain is built from TRBV4-1 and TRBJ2-1; 15 bases align to TRBD2. The CDR3 consists of 16 residues. After removal of 1 base from V and 6 bases from J, the junction contained 1 base not matched to a gene. The germline V gene encodes CDR1 MGHRA and CDR2 YSYEKL. DNA of the CDR3: TGCGCCAGCAGCCAAGGGACTAGCGGGGGGGGCAATGAGCAGTTCTTC. Translating it yields CASSQGTSGGGNEQFF.

This sequence joins TRBV4-3 and TRBJ2-3; 9 nucleotides align to TRBD2. The germline CDR1 and CDR2 sequences are LGHNA and YSLEER. J was trimmed by 4 bases and V by 2 bases; bases with no gene match: 7. The CDR3 totals 16 residues. The CDR3 sequence: CASSQLPGTSPDTQYF. The CDR3 DNA is TGCGCCAGCAGCCAATTACCAGGGACTAGCCCAGATACGCAGTATTTT.

This chain links TRBV28 with TRBJ2-7; D perhaps matches TRBD1 (6 bases). Germline V gene lookup returns CDR1 MDHEN and CDR2 SYDVKM. This CDR3 is 16 amino acids long. V lost 5 bases and J 4 bases, leaving 21 bases between the germline ends. Here the CDR3 reads CASSRTLDRSEYEQYF. The CDR3 DNA reads TGTGCCAGCAGTCGGACCCTCGACAGGTCTGAGTACGAGCAGTACTTC.

The rearrangement links TRBV29-1 to TRBJ2-1; 13 nucleotides align to TRBD2. The CDR3 extends over 14 amino acids. CDR1 SQVTM and CDR2 ANQGSEA come from the germline V gene. With V trimmed by 8 bases and J by 7 bases, 8 bases remained unmatched. CDR3 loop: CSSRLAGGGNEQFF. CDR3 coding DNA: TGCAGCTCAAGACTAGCGGGGGGTGGGAATGAGCAGTTCTTC.

The chain uses TRBV4-3 and TRBJ2-4; 7 nucleotides agree with TRBD2. This CDR3 has 13 residues. Per germline, CDR1 LGHNA and CDR2 YSLEER. V was clipped by 0 bases and J by 7 bases; unmatched bases: 0. In DNA form, the CDR3 reads TGCGCCAGCAGCCAAGACGGGGGGAACATTCAGTACTTC. Translating it yields CASSQDGGNIQYF.

V gene TRBV9 combines with J gene TRBJ1-1, with D perhaps TRBD1 (5 bases). CDR1 SGDLS and CDR2 YYNGEE come from the germline V gene. V was pared by 6 bases and J by 3 bases, with 12 bases between. CDR3 length equals 13 residues. CDR3 loop: CASNGGTDTEAFF. CDR3 sequence (DNA): TGTGCCAGCAACGGCGGGACGGACACTGAAGCTTTCTTT.

The J gene is TRBJ2-7, the V gene TRBV5-6; 9 positions agree with TRBD2. CDR1 is SGHDT, CDR2 YYEEEE, per germline. CDR3 length: 16 residues. With 3 bases clipped from V and 2 bases from J, the junction kept 9 bases outside the gene matches. CDR3 protein: CASSSGGGGGAYEQYF. The CDR3 DNA follows: TGTGCCAGCAGCTCTGGGGGCGGCGGGGGGGCCTACGAGCAGTACTTC.

The gene calls are TRBV5-1 and TRBJ2-7; TRBD1 aligns across 12 bases. CDR3 length equals 17 residues. Germline trimming cut 1 base from V and 0 bases from J; bases unmatched to any gene: 5. The germline V gene encodes CDR1 SGHRS and CDR2 YFSETQ. The CDR3 is CASSLMGQGASSYEQYF. The CDR3 region has the DNA TGCGCCAGCAGCTTGATGGGACAGGGGGCTAGCTCCTACGAGCAGTACTTC.

The chain links TRBV19 to TRBJ1-4; D not certain. V shed 6 bases and J shed 10 bases, with 9 bases lying between them. This CDR3 has 11 amino acids. The germline V gene has CDR1 LNHDA and CDR2 SQIVND (reference sequence). The CDR3 coding sequence is TGTGCCAGTAGGGTCGGGTTAAAACTGTTTTTT. This sequence encodes CASRVGLKLFF.